These 25 T cell receptor beta chains came from one sample sequenced in a study of T cell responses to AZD1222 COVID-19 vaccine. The protocol was immunoSEQ multiplex PCR, while the TCRdb copy is restricted to in-frame clones and leaves out a portion. Here the sample spans about 150,000 clones, around nine tenths being singletons. The sample was peripheral blood, taken on day 0 of AZD1222 vaccination. These receptor sequences come from an adult in good health.

This clone was detected only a few times. The chain uses TRBV4-3 and TRBJ1-2; possible D gene TRBD1, 5 bases. V lost 2 bases and J lost 3, with 13 bases in between. The CDR3 is 15 residues long. The germline V gene has CDR1 LGHNA and CDR2 YSLEER. DNA of the CDR3: TGCGCCAGCAGCCAAAAGAATATAGGGGACTATGGCTACACCTTC. Residues: CASSQKNIGDYGYTF.

The chain recombines TRBV4-3 with TRBJ2-6; D tentatively reads TRBD1 or TRBD2 (5 bases each). Germline values: CDR1 LGHNA, CDR2 YSLEER. The CDR3 contains 16 residues. Trimming cost V 1 base and J 4 bases, with 11 bases left between them. CDR3 protein: CASSQAEGLGANVLTF. The CDR3 nucleotides are TGCGCCAGCAGCCAAGCCGAGGGGTTGGGGGCCAACGTCCTGACTTTC.

The chain combines TRBV9 with TRBJ1-2; D remains ambiguous. Germline-derived CDR1 and CDR2 are SGDLS and YYNGEE. The CDR3 length is 14 residues. Trimming cost V 0 bases and J 0 bases, with 6 bases left between them. The DNA for the CDR3 is TGTGCCAGCAGCGTAGGGAACGCTAACTATGGCTACACCTTC. It is translated as CASSVGNANYGYTF.

CDR3 coding DNA: TGTGCCAGCAGCGACCCCCCCGGGAGAAGCGATGAGCAGTTCTTC. It encodes CASSDPPGRSDEQFF. The V and J genes are TRBV9 and TRBJ2-1; possible D gene TRBD2, 6 bases. The ends were cut back, 3 bases at V and 8 bases at J, with 18 bases in the middle. Germline CDR1 is SGDLS and CDR2 is YYNGEE. The CDR3 has 15 amino acids.

This clone was recorded only once. The CDR3 protein is CASSFRDSSEGQYF. The CDR3 bases are TGTGCCAGCAGCTTCCGGGACAGCTCAGAGGGGCAGTATTTT. The chain has TRBV11-2 and TRBJ2-3; 7 bases match TRBD1. Germline values: CDR1 SGHAT, CDR2 FQNNGV. With 3 bases clipped from V and 11 bases from J, the junction kept 11 bases outside the gene matches. This CDR3 has 14 residues.

This chain links TRBV28 with TRBJ2-3; weak D call: TRBD1 (5 bases). Germline V gene data show CDR1 as MDHEN and CDR2 as SYDVKM. Trimming took 8 bases from V and 3 from J, leaving 18 bases between them. CDR3 length: 15 amino acids. This CDR3 reads CASPPHRSITDTQYF. CDR3 coding DNA: TGTGCCAGCCCCCCCCACAGGTCGATAACAGATACGCAGTATTTT.

CDR3 region: CASSVGSSNQPQHF. The CDR3 coding sequence is TGTGCCAGCAGCGTAGGTTCTAGCAATCAGCCCCAGCATTTT. The rearrangement uses TRBV9 and TRBJ1-5; unclear D gene. Germline V lookup: CDR1 SGDLS, CDR2 YYNGEE. This CDR3 is 14 amino acids long. V shed 0 bases and J shed 0 bases, with 4 bases lying between them.

The chain recombines TRBV7-9 with TRBJ2-7; D not resolved. Germline-derived CDR1 and CDR2 are SEHNR and FQNEAQ (reference sequence). The CDR3 contains 13 residues. V was trimmed by 5 bases and J by 2 bases, leaving 10 bases between them. Here the CDR3 DNA reads TGTGCCAGCAGCCCCATCACGGCCTACGAGCAGTACTTC. As protein: CASSPITAYEQYF.

The rearrangement links TRBV5-6 to TRBJ2-5; D call uncertain. The CDR3 is 12 residues long. Germline V gene lookup returns CDR1 SGHDT and CDR2 YYEEEE. Trimming removed 4 bases from V and 2 bases from J, with 6 bases in between. CDR3 in amino acids: CASSPLQETQYF. The CDR3 bases are TGTGCCAGCAGCCCGTTGCAAGAGACCCAGTACTTC.

The chain recombines TRBV2 with TRBJ1-1, with D possibly matching TRBD1 (6 bases). Germline V gene sequence: CDR1 SNHLY, CDR2 FYNNEI. V lost 1 base and J 11 bases, leaving 14 bases between the germline ends. The CDR3 has 13 residues. The CDR3 DNA reads TGTGCCAGCAGTGAAGGAGGGCAGGGGATGGCTTTCTTT. This codes for CASSEGGQGMAFF.

This chain joins TRBV18 and TRBJ1-1; D unresolved. V lost 5 bases and J 0 bases, leaving 10 bases between the germline ends. The CDR3 is 14 amino acids. Germline loops: CDR1 KGHSH, CDR2 LQKENI. CDR3 sequence (DNA): TGTGCCAGCTCAACAACAGTAATGAACACTGAAGCTTTCTTT. As protein: CASSTTVMNTEAFF.

This chain joins TRBV19 and TRBJ2-1; D ambiguous. Trimming stripped 8 bases from V and 6 bases from J, with 23 bases between. The CDR3 has 16 amino acids. Germline values: CDR1 LNHDA, CDR2 SQIVND (reference sequence). The CDR3 loop reads CASRAPDGLRGNEQFF. The CDR3 DNA reads TGTGCCAGTCGAGCCCCGGACGGCTTAAGAGGCAATGAGCAGTTCTTC.

V usage is TRBV7-9 and J usage is TRBJ1-5; D is perhaps TRBD1 (5 bases). This CDR3 region has 17 residues. The V gene's germline CDR1 is SEHNR and CDR2 FQNEAQ (reference sequence). V lost 1 base and J 7 bases, leaving 20 bases between the germline ends. CDR3 amino acids: CASSLDQGWGVGQPQHF. The CDR3 DNA follows: TGTGCCAGCAGCTTAGACCAGGGATGGGGGGTTGGACAGCCCCAGCATTTT.

V is TRBV11-2 and J is TRBJ1-3; no definite D call. Germline-derived CDR1 and CDR2 are SGHAT and FQNNGV. V lost 1 base to trimming and J lost 0 bases, with 7 bases between them. The CDR3 totals 15 residues. The CDR3 nucleotides read TGTGCCAGCAGCTTAGTGTCAAGCTCTGGAAACACCATATATTTT. It yields the protein CASSLVSSSGNTIYF.

The chain is built from TRBV7-9 and TRBJ1-5; no definite D call. Trimming pared 3 bases from V and 6 bases from J, leaving 12 bases between. Germline assignment: CDR1 SEHNR and CDR2 FQNEAQ (reference sequence). The CDR3 covers 14 residues. DNA of the CDR3: TGTGCCAGCAGCTTCGGAGGGTTGGCTCAGCCCCAGCATTTT. This sequence encodes CASSFGGLAQPQHF.

CDR3: CASSPQGSLYSPLHF. As DNA, the CDR3 is TGTGCCAGTAGTCCACAGGGATCCCTCTATTCACCCCTCCACTTT. V is TRBV19 and J is TRBJ1-6, with TRBD1 as a possible D gene (6 bases). This CDR3 comprises 15 residues. Trimming cost V 5 bases and J 8 bases, with 16 bases left between them. Germline CDR1 and CDR2: LNHDA and SQIVND (reference sequence). The full variable domain, its missing parts supplied by reference TRBV19 and TRBJ1-6, is DGGITQSPKYLFRKEGQNVTLSCEQNLNHDAMYWYRQDPGQGLRLIYYSQIVNDFQKGDIAEGYSVSREKKESFPLTVTSAQKNPTAFYLCASSPQGSLYSPLHFGNGTRLTVT.

This clone has more than one count but fewer than ten. V usage is TRBV7-9 and J usage is TRBJ2-7; possible D gene TRBD2, 6 bases. The germline CDR1 and CDR2 sequences are SEHNR and FQNEAQ (reference sequence). Trimming took off 4 bases at V and 0 bases at J, with 16 bases between the two ends. This CDR3 is built from 16 residues. The CDR3 DNA reads TGTGCCAGCAGCTCCCCTTGGGGGGTTGTCTCCTACGAGCAGTACTTC. Its protein is CASSSPWGVVSYEQYF.

The V call is TRBV7-3, the J call TRBJ1-2, with TRBD1 matching over 12 bases. CDR3 length: 13 residues. Per germline, CDR1 SGHTA and CDR2 FQGTGA. With V trimmed by 5 bases and J by 7 bases, 2 bases remained unmatched. The CDR3 coding sequence is TGTGCCAGCAGCCCGGGACAGGGGGCTGGCTACACCTTC. Translated: CASSPGQGAGYTF. Drawing the rest from reference TRBV7-3 and TRBJ1-2, the complete variable domain is GAGVSQTPSNKVTEKGKYVELRCDPISGHTALYWYRQSLGQGPEFLIYFQGTGAADDSGLPNDRFFAVRPEGSVSTLKIQRTERGDSAVYLCASSPGQGAGYTFGSGTRLTVV.

The chain employs TRBV30 and TRBJ1-1; 10 nucleotides agree with TRBD1. This CDR3 is built from 12 residues. Looked up from germline, CDR1 is GTSNPN and CDR2 is SVGIG (reference sequence). V dropped 1 base and J dropped 10; count of bases not matched to a gene: 3. As DNA, the CDR3 is TGTGCCTGGAGTGGACAGGGGGCGCGAGCTTTCTTT. Translating it yields CAWSGQGARAFF.

V is TRBV27 and J is TRBJ1-1; a possible D gene is TRBD1 (6 bases). Germline V gene sequence: CDR1 MNHEY, CDR2 SMNVEV (reference sequence). This CDR3 contains 13 residues. V shed 6 bases and J shed 4 bases, with 12 bases lying between them. CDR3 in DNA: TGTGCCAGCAGCACAGGGTTTTTCACTGAAGCTTTCTTT. Translating it yields CASSTGFFTEAFF.

The chain links TRBV20-1 to TRBJ2-3; the match to TRBD2 covers 11 bases. This CDR3 region has 16 residues. Germline loops: CDR1 DFQATT, CDR2 SNEGSKA (reference sequence). The trim removed 3 bases at V and 5 bases at J, leaving 10 bases unmatched. For the CDR3, the DNA is TGCAGTGCTAGTAACGCCTTTAGCGGGAGGGGAGATACGCAGTATTTT. Its protein is CSASNAFSGRGDTQYF.

This chain connects TRBV6-5 to TRBJ1-4; weak D call: TRBD1 (6 bases). The length of the CDR3 is 13 residues. Germline CDR1 and CDR2: MNHEY and SVGAGI. Trimming cost V 6 bases and J 8 bases, with 13 bases left between them. The CDR3 coding sequence is TGTGCCAGCAGACAGGGTGGCGGAGAAAAACTGTTTTTT. This sequence encodes CASRQGGGEKLFF.

The chain employs TRBV25-1 and TRBJ2-1, with TRBD1 identical over 7 bases. Per the germline V gene, CDR1 is MGHDK and CDR2 is SYGVNS. V dropped 7 bases and J dropped 3; count of bases not matched to a gene: 12. There are 16 residues in the CDR3. The CDR3 region has the DNA TGTGCCAGCACCAGGTCCGGGACAGTGAGCTACAATGAGCAGTTCTTC. Translation: CASTRSGTVSYNEQFF.

The V call is TRBV10-2, the J call TRBJ2-7; 8 bases align to TRBD1. The CDR3 extends over 14 amino acids. Trimming at V came to 7 bases and at J to 0 bases, leaving 5 bases not matched to a gene. CDR1 and CDR2 from the germline V gene are WSHSY and SAAADI. The CDR3 DNA follows: TGCGCCAGCAACAGGGACAGGACCTCCTACGAGCAGTACTTC. This sequence encodes CASNRDRTSYEQYF.

The DNA of the CDR3 is TGTGCCAGCAGCCCGACAGGACAGAACACTGAAGCTTTCTTT. It specifies CASSPTGQNTEAFF. The rearrangement links TRBV7-2 to TRBJ1-1; tentative D call: TRBD1 (6 bases). The CDR3 is 14 residues long. Trimming removed 5 bases at V and 1 base at J, with 11 bases between. Germline V lookup: CDR1 SGHTA, CDR2 FQGNSA.